Following are 26 T cell receptor beta chains from one sample sequenced in a study of T-cell reconstitution after alpha-beta-depleted transplantation in children. Molecular barcoding with unique molecular identifiers was used for the TCRbeta library. TCRdb ran MiXCR on the PCR reads and lists one entry per CDR3 protein. This sample has approximately 500,000 distinct CDR3 sequences, with over 9.5% found just once. Material: PBMCs, obtained before TCRalphabeta/CD19-depleted stem cell transplant. These receptor sequences come from a child younger than 10 with inherited bone marrow failure, due to receive a stem cell transplant.

This clonotype was observed at least ten times. The rearrangement uses TRBV20-1 and TRBJ2-3; 7 nucleotides match TRBD2. The V segment lost 6 bases and the J segment 4 bases; nucleotides outside the gene matches: 13. CDR3 length: 15 residues. Germline CDR1 DFQATT, CDR2 SNEGSKA (reference sequence). Here the CDR3 DNA reads TGCAGTGCCACCCCCTGGACTAGAGGATCAGATACGCAGTATTTT. It specifies CSATPWTRGSDTQYF.

Remarks on this clonotype: Just one base apart from a much larger clone, this may be a read error. The chain employs TRBV14 and TRBJ1-2; no clear D. This CDR3 contains 15 residues. V lost 3 bases to trimming and J lost 0 bases, with 11 bases between them. Germline assignment: CDR1 SGHDN and CDR2 FVKESK. The CDR3 DNA reads TGTGCCAGCAGCCATTTCGAGGGATCTAACTATGGCTACACCTTC. Translating it yields CASSHFEGSNYGYTF.

This clonotype was recorded at least ten times. This chain links TRBV3-1 with TRBJ2-7; 9 bases are a match to TRBD1. Germline loops: CDR1 LGHDT, CDR2 YNNKEL (reference sequence). The CDR3 is made up of 14 amino acids. The V segment lost 4 bases and the J segment 3 bases; nucleotides outside the gene matches: 4. CDR3 nucleotides: TGTGCCAGCAGCCCTAGGGACAGGGACTACGAGCAGTACTTC. Protein sequence: CASSPRDRDYEQYF.

This clonotype showed up many times. The J gene is TRBJ1-2, the V gene TRBV12-3 or TRBV12-4; 7 nucleotides align to TRBD1. This CDR3 comprises 12 residues. J was trimmed by 8 bases and V by 3 bases; bases with no gene match: 3. CDR3 nucleotide sequence: TGTGCCAGCAGTTTCACAGGGGAGGGCTACACCTTC. Its translation: CASSFTGEGYTF.

This clonotype was counted ten times or more. The limits of the CDR3 on the DNA are not certain, so only TCRdb's listed CDR3 is given. The chain recombines TRBV21-1 with TRBJ1-4; TRBD1, the D gene given by the table, was not confirmed from the DNA. TRBV21-1 is a documented pseudogene. The CDR3 extends over 17 residues, inclusive of both ends. The CDR3 sequence: CASSKAVGRGTNEKLFF.

This clonotype was observed at least ten times. The chain has TRBV5-1 and TRBJ2-3; TRBD2 aligns across 9 bases. Trimming at V came to 0 bases and at J to 1 base, leaving 6 bases not matched to a gene. The germline V gene has CDR1 SGHRS and CDR2 YFSETQ. The CDR3 loop spans 17 amino acids. CDR3 bases: TGCGCCAGCAGCTTGGCACTAGCGGGCTACGGCACAGATACGCAGTATTTT. It is translated as CASSLALAGYGTDTQYF. Complete variable domain (other parts from reference TRBV5-1 and TRBJ2-3): KAGVTQTPRYLIKTRGQQVTLSCSPISGHRSVSWYQQTPGQGLQFLFEYFSETQRNKGNFPGRFSGRQFSNSRSEMNVSTLELGDSALYLCASSLALAGYGTDTQYFGPGTRLTVL.

This clonotype was seen a handful of times. The chain combines TRBV20-1 with TRBJ2-3; D gene uncertain. Germline CDR1 reads DFQATT; CDR2 reads SNEGSKA (reference sequence). The CDR3 length is 12 residues. With 6 bases removed from V and 1 base from J, the gap between germline ends came to 8 bases. The CDR3 DNA reads as TGCAGTGCCGGAATTCGCACAGATACGCAGTATTTT. Translation: CSAGIRTDTQYF.

This clonotype was seen ten or more times. The chain couples TRBV5-1 to TRBJ1-1, with 7 bases identical to TRBD1. Germline loops: CDR1 SGHRS, CDR2 YFSETQ. The CDR3 is 11 residues long. With 0 bases clipped from V and 11 bases from J, the junction kept 1 base outside the gene matches. CDR3 nucleotide sequence: TGCGCCAGCAGCTTGGGACAGGGTGCTTTCTTT. Encoded protein: CASSLGQGAFF.

There are a few counts of this clonotype. The rearrangement joins TRBV12-3 or TRBV12-4 to TRBJ2-7, with 10 bases matching TRBD2. The CDR3 loop spans 18 amino acids. Losses at the gene ends were 6 bases for V and 0 bases for J; bases not matched to a gene: 14. The CDR3 loop is CASRRREPSGRGSYEQYF. CDR3 in DNA: TGTGCCAGCAGACGGCGCGAACCGAGCGGGAGGGGCTCCTACGAGCAGTACTTC.

The gene calls are TRBV20-1 and TRBJ2-3, with D tentatively TRBD2 (6 bases). This CDR3 contains 16 residues. Germline V lookup: CDR1 DFQATT, CDR2 SNEGSKA (reference sequence). Trimming left V 3 bases short and J 2 bases short, with 18 bases between. As DNA, the CDR3 is TGCAGTGCTAGTGCCCACCGGGACTGGTACACAGATACGCAGTATTTT. Translated, it gives CSASAHRDWYTDTQYF.

Ten or more counts support this clonotype. The genes are TRBV7-6 and TRBJ2-7; D possibly matches TRBD1 or TRBD2 (5 bases each). The germline gives CDR1 SGHVS, CDR2 FNYEAQ. Trimming left V 5 bases short and J 7 bases short, with 15 bases between. This CDR3 has 13 residues. CDR3 sequence (DNA): TGTGCCAGCAGCCTTATGGGGACGCGAGAGCAGTACTTC. It translates to CASSLMGTREQYF.

The rearrangement uses TRBV24-1 and TRBJ2-2, with D possibly being TRBD2 (6 bases). The CDR3 loop spans 16 amino acids. Germline CDR1 and CDR2: KGHDR and SFDVKD. V was cut by 4 bases and J by 3 bases, with 14 bases left in between. The CDR3 DNA reads as TGTGCCACCAGTGACGCGGGACCCCCGGACACCGGGGAGCTGTTTTTT. Protein sequence: CATSDAGPPDTGELFF.

This clonotype was counted at least ten times. The chain is built from TRBV7-9 and TRBJ2-1, with D tentatively TRBD2 (6 bases). V was shortened by 5 bases and J by 7 bases, with 18 bases between the two germline ends. This CDR3 contains 15 residues. Germline V gives CDR1 SEHNR, CDR2 FQNEAQ (reference sequence). The CDR3 DNA sequence: TGTGCCAGCAGCCGCACAGTTACCGGGGGAAATGAGCAGTTCTTC. Amino acids: CASSRTVTGGNEQFF.

A few counts support this clonotype. The CDR3 sequence is CASSQGSGPNTGELFF. DNA of the CDR3: TGCGCCAGCAGCCAAGGGAGCGGTCCGAACACCGGGGAGCTGTTTTTT. V and J are TRBV4-3 and TRBJ2-2, with D perhaps TRBD2 (5 bases). Germline CDR1 reads LGHNA; CDR2 reads YSLEER. This CDR3 is 16 amino acids long. The V end was cut by 1 base, the J end by 0 bases, with 9 bases between.

This clonotype was observed at least ten times. The chain uses TRBV5-6 and TRBJ2-7, with TRBD2 as a possible D gene (6 bases). The CDR3 sequence is 14 residues long. Trimming removed 0 bases from V and 5 bases from J, with 12 bases in between. Germline assignment: CDR1 SGHDT and CDR2 YYEEEE. CDR3 sequence: CASSLGQGLNEQYF. CDR3 coding DNA: TGTGCCAGCAGCTTGGGGCAGGGACTCAACGAGCAGTACTTC.

This clonotype was counted many times. The chain uses TRBV29-1 and TRBJ2-2; D call uncertain. Germline V gene sequence: CDR1 SQVTM, CDR2 ANQGSEA. This CDR3 region has 14 residues. V shed 0 bases and J shed 5 bases, with 10 bases lying between them. CDR3 bases: TGCAGCGTTGAAGATCTGGGCCGAACCGGGGAGCTGTTTTTT. It yields the protein CSVEDLGRTGELFF.

This chain connects TRBV9 to TRBJ1-3; weak D call: TRBD1 (6 bases). Trimming took off 2 bases at V and 8 bases at J, with 14 bases between the two ends. The CDR3 extends over 14 amino acids. CDR1 and CDR2 from the germline V gene are SGDLS and YYNGEE. The CDR3 nucleotides are TGTGCCAGCAGCGTGGACAGTCCCCGGGACACCATATATTTT. It yields the protein CASSVDSPRDTIYF.

This clonotype was observed a handful of times. V usage is TRBV27 and J usage is TRBJ2-7, with 7 bases fitting TRBD1. The CDR3 sequence is 13 residues long. Trimming took 2 bases from V and 7 from J; bases not matched to a gene: 5. The germline V gene has CDR1 MNHEY and CDR2 SMNVEV (reference sequence). The CDR3 is CASSLGRGWEQYF. The CDR3 region has the DNA TGTGCCAGCAGTTTAGGCAGGGGGTGGGAGCAGTACTTC.

This clonotype was seen repeatedly, ten times or more. This chain joins TRBV10-3 and TRBJ1-1, with 8 bases lining up with TRBD1. V shed 4 bases, J shed 5 bases, and the junction held 6 bases outside the gene matches. Germline CDR1 is ENHRY and CDR2 is SYGVKD. This CDR3 contains 14 residues. The CDR3 nucleotides read TGTGCCATCAGTGGTCGGACAGGGCAGACTGAAGCTTTCTTT. It specifies CAISGRTGQTEAFF.

This clonotype has a handful of counts. The chain joins TRBV20-1 to TRBJ2-7; D is possibly TRBD2 (6 bases). V was cut by 1 base and J by 9 bases, with 13 bases left in between. In germline, CDR1 is DFQATT, CDR2 SNEGSKA (reference sequence). The CDR3 totals 12 residues. The CDR3 region has the DNA TGCAGTGCTAGAGCGGGCAGGGAGGTGCAGTACTTC. Residues: CSARAGREVQYF.

This clonotype was detected many times. This chain uses TRBV20-1 with TRBJ1-3; D is undetermined. CDR1 and CDR2 from the germline V gene are DFQATT and SNEGSKA (reference sequence). V was clipped by 0 bases and J by 4 bases, with 10 bases between them. This CDR3 contains 14 residues. The CDR3 sequence is CSAREWSPGNTIYF. CDR3 bases: TGCAGTGCTAGAGAGTGGAGCCCCGGAAACACCATATATTTT.

In this sample, this clonotype turned up many times. The genes are TRBV12-3 or TRBV12-4 and TRBJ1-5; 7 bases match TRBD1. The CDR3 totals 13 residues. V dropped 6 bases and J dropped 7; count of bases not matched to a gene: 6. CDR3 region: CASRGQVGQPQHF. The CDR3 DNA sequence: TGTGCCAGCAGAGGACAGGTCGGCCAGCCCCAGCATTTT.

The table lists this clonotype with many counts. The chain carries TRBV19 and TRBJ2-1, with D uncertain. The germline V gene encodes CDR1 LNHDA and CDR2 SQIVND (reference sequence). The ends were cut back, 6 bases at V and 0 bases at J, with 9 bases in the middle. This CDR3 is 14 amino acids long. CDR3 residues: CASRPASSYNEQFF. The DNA of the CDR3 is TGTGCCAGTAGACCCGCTAGCTCCTACAATGAGCAGTTCTTC.

At least ten counts were recorded for this clonotype. A read error may produce the germline difference seen at one junction end. V and J are TRBV10-1 and TRBJ2-1, with 9 bases matching TRBD2. This CDR3 spans 15 amino acids. CDR1 is WNHNN and CDR2 is SYGVQD in the germline V gene (reference sequence). This CDR3 is CASSESLAGYTEQFF. The CDR3 nucleotides read TGCGCCAGCAGTGAGTCCCTAGCGGGATACACTGAGCAGTTCTTC.

Only one count was recorded for this clonotype. This chain joins TRBV30 and TRBJ2-7; D is possibly TRBD1 (5 bases). The CDR3 sequence is 13 residues long. The V end was cut by 0 bases, the J end by 7 bases, with 13 bases between. Germline CDR1 GTSNPN, CDR2 SVGIG (reference sequence). CDR3 loop: CAWSVYRSLEQYF. The CDR3, as DNA: TGTGCCTGGAGTGTCTACAGGTCCTTGGAGCAGTACTTC.

This clonotype was seen many times. This chain joins TRBV5-4 and TRBJ1-3, with D tentatively TRBD1 (5 bases). Germline V gene sequence: CDR1 SGHNT, CDR2 YYREEE (reference sequence). CDR3 length: 16 residues. V was clipped by 7 bases and J by 3 bases, with 20 bases between them. The CDR3 here is CASATAGQGSGNTIYF. The CDR3 DNA is TGTGCCAGCGCTACCGCGGGGCAGGGTAGTGGAAACACCATATATTTT.